The entry below describes one TCR beta chain. The data derive from a study of shared clonotypes between healthy human individuals. In germline, CDR1 is SGHAT, CDR2 FQNNGV. The CDR3 is 12 residues long. Between the trimmed V and J ends, which lost 4 bases and 5 bases, there was a span of 8 bases. Only in-frame clones appear in the TCRdb table, and some are missing; sequencing was by immunoSEQ multiplex PCR. This repertoire shows more than 1,200,000 clones, just under 99% found once; its top ten account for around 0.33%. V is TRBV11-2 and J is TRBJ2-5; D remains unclear. What was sequenced was naive CD4+ T cells sorted from blood. The subset denotes: CD45RA+ positively selected. This TCR came from a man younger than 45 in good health. CDR3 coding DNA: TGTGCCAGCAGCTACTCTCGGGAGACCCAGTACTTC. It is translated as CASSYSRETQYF.